What follows are 11 T cell receptor beta chains derived from one specimen sequenced in a study of spatial heterogeneity in lung cancer. MiXCR was run by TCRdb on the 5' RACE reads, yielding one entry per CDR3 protein. The repertoire includes approximately 39,000 distinct CDR3 sequences, less than 6% of them detected once, and around a tenth sits in the top ten. Noted time point: sample taken at primary tumor resection. Sequencing covered unsorted whole RNA taken from tumor, nontumor lung or frozen PBMC. Source: PBMCs, taken at surgery. Receptors were obtained from a male donor with early-stage non-small cell lung cancer.

This clonotype was seen a few times. This chain joins TRBV7-9 and TRBJ2-7; 8 bases are a match to TRBD2. This CDR3 is built from 16 residues. The germline CDR1 and CDR2 sequences are SEHNR and FQNEAQ (reference sequence). Trimming cost V 5 bases and J 0 bases; bases outside gene matches: 9. The DNA of the CDR3 is TGTGCCAGCAGCCGTTTTAGCGGGGCCAACTCCTACGAGCAGTACTTC. Translated, it gives CASSRFSGANSYEQYF.

This clonotype was observed many times. The V and J genes are TRBV28 and TRBJ2-7; D is possibly TRBD1 or TRBD2 (5 bases each). CDR1 MDHEN and CDR2 SYDVKM come from the germline V gene. This CDR3 contains 13 residues. V lost 5 bases to trimming and J lost 6 bases, with 14 bases between them. This CDR3 is CASSNLRELEQYF. The CDR3 region has the DNA TGTGCCAGCAGTAACCTCAGGGAGCTCGAGCAGTACTTC.

This clonotype has ten or more counts. The rearrangement links TRBV2 to TRBJ1-5; D gene unclear. This CDR3 has 14 amino acids. Trimming cost V 6 bases and J 0 bases, with 9 bases left between them. Germline V gene lookup returns CDR1 SNHLY and CDR2 FYNNEI. The CDR3 here is CASRAGVSNQPQHF. The CDR3 nucleotides read TGTGCCAGCAGAGCAGGAGTTAGCAATCAGCCCCAGCATTTT.

In this sample, this clonotype turned up many times. The chain has TRBV20-1 and TRBJ2-1; no clear D gene. V lost 6 bases and J lost 0, with 15 bases in between. In germline, CDR1 is DFQATT, CDR2 SNEGSKA (reference sequence). The CDR3 extends over 15 amino acids. Written as DNA, the CDR3 is TGCAGTGCGAGATTGGACCTGAGCTCCTACAATGAGCAGTTCTTC. Protein product: CSARLDLSSYNEQFF.

On this clonotype: A much larger clonotype is one base distant, so this may be a read error. This sequence joins TRBV30 and TRBJ2-7; the D is unclear. The germline gives CDR1 GTSNPN, CDR2 SVGIG (reference sequence). The CDR3 totals 14 residues. The DNA of the CDR3 is TGTGCCTGGAGTGTTATACGACCCAGCTACGAGCGGTACTTC. Translated: CAWSVIRPSYERYF.

This clonotype occurred many times. The genes are TRBV5-1 and TRBJ2-3; possibly TRBD1 or TRBD2 for D (6 bases each). CDR3 size: 15 residues. V was trimmed by 1 base and J by 0 bases, leaving 9 bases between them. Germline V lookup: CDR1 SGHRS, CDR2 YFSETQ. CDR3 sequence reads: CASSLTGTSTDTQYF. CDR3 nucleotide sequence: TGCGCCAGCAGCTTGACAGGGACTAGCACAGATACGCAGTATTTT.

This clonotype was seen ten or more times. The CDR3 here is CSVQAGTGSGETQYF. CDR3 coding DNA: TGCAGCGTCCAGGCCGGGACAGGGTCCGGTGAGACCCAGTACTTC. The rearrangement joins TRBV29-1 to TRBJ2-5; 9 bases map to TRBD1. The CDR3 totals 15 residues. Looked up from germline, CDR1 is SQVTM and CDR2 is ANQGSEA. Losses at the gene ends were 6 bases for V and 5 bases for J; bases not matched to a gene: 13.

This clonotype was counted at least ten times. This sequence joins TRBV6-1 and TRBJ2-7; D is unresolved. From germline, CDR1 is MNHNS and CDR2 SASEGT. The CDR3 runs to 15 residues. V shed 6 bases and J shed 0 bases, with 15 bases lying between them. Here the CDR3 reads CASSLGVISSYEQYF. In DNA, the CDR3 is TGTGCCAGCAGCCTCGGCGTGATTAGCTCCTACGAGCAGTACTTC.

This chain links TRBV11-1 with TRBJ1-1; no firm D call. The V gene lost 4 bases and the J gene lost 5 bases, with 8 bases spanning the gap. Germline assignment: CDR1 SGHAT and CDR2 FQDESV (reference sequence). The CDR3 is 12 residues long. The CDR3 protein is CASSSTGTEAFF. The CDR3 coding sequence is TGTGCCAGCAGCTCAACGGGGACTGAAGCTTTCTTT.

In this sample, this clonotype turned up a few times. The genes are TRBV3-1 and TRBJ2-2; D assignment may be TRBD1 or TRBD2 (6 bases each). The CDR3 length is 16 residues. V lost 4 bases to trimming and J lost 2 bases, with 14 bases between them. CDR1 LGHDT and CDR2 YNNKEL come from the germline V gene (reference sequence). CDR3 in DNA: TGTGCCAGCAGCCTCCGCGGGACAACTAACACCGGGGAGCTGTTTTTT. It is translated as CASSLRGTTNTGELFF.

Points on this clonotype: A much larger clone differs by one base, so this may be a read error. The conserved closing phenylalanine or tryptophan is absent in this CDR3, likely reflecting a read error. This sequence joins TRBV29-1 and TRBJ2-1; D may be TRBD2 (5 bases). V lost 4 bases and J 1 base, leaving 11 bases between the germline ends. The CDR3 contains 14 residues. Germline CDR1 and CDR2: SQVTM and ANQGSEA. CDR3 sequence (DNA): TGCAGCGTTGGGCTAGCCTTGTCCTACAATGAGCAGTTCTCC. Its protein is CSVGLALSYNEQFS.